This passage covers 13 T cell receptor beta chains from one sample sequenced in a study of blood T cell repertoires in COVID-19. The table came from immunoSEQ multiplex PCR; TCRdb's copy has only in-frame clones and leaves some out. The sample holds a few hundred thousand clones, 80% to 85% seen once. Specimen: peripheral blood. These receptors were obtained from a woman aged 18-29 years with acute or convalescent COVID-19.

The chain is built from TRBV5-8 and TRBJ2-1, with unresolved D. The CDR3 loop spans 16 amino acids. Trimming cost V 1 base and J 5 bases, with 16 bases left between them. Germline assignment: CDR1 SGHTS and CDR2 YDEGEE. CDR3 DNA sequence: TGTGCCAGCAGCTTGTTGGGCTACCTCCTTAACAATGAGCAGTTCTTC. Translating it yields CASSLLGYLLNNEQFF. Filled out from reference TRBV5-8 and TRBJ2-1, the complete variable domain reads EAGVTQSPTHLIKTRGQQATLRCSPISGHTSVYWYQQALGLGLQFLLWYDEGEERNRGNFPPRFSGRQFPNYSSELNVNALELEDSALYLCASSLLGYLLNNEQFFGPGTRLTVL.

J is TRBJ2-1 and V is TRBV27; 13 bases align to TRBD2. V lost 2 bases, J lost 2 bases, and 6 bases stayed unmatched. Germline CDR1 reads MNHEY; CDR2 reads SMNVEV (reference sequence). The CDR3 is 18 amino acids. The DNA of the CDR3 is TGTGCCAGCAGTTTAGGACTAGCGGGAGTCGGGACCTACAATGAGCAGTTCTTC. Protein: CASSLGLAGVGTYNEQFF.

This clone appeared once. The chain employs TRBV10-2 and TRBJ2-5; 8 bases match TRBD1. Germline assignment: CDR1 WSHSY and CDR2 SAAADI. CDR3 size: 14 residues. Trimming removed 2 bases from V and 4 bases from J; junction bases left unmatched: 3. Here the CDR3 reads CASSEPGGRETQYF. In nucleotides, the CDR3 is TGCGCCAGCAGTGAGCCAGGGGGCCGAGAGACCCAGTACTTC.

The chain is built from TRBV5-8 and TRBJ2-1; 11 bases match TRBD2. The CDR3 runs 18 residues. Germline assignment: CDR1 SGHTS and CDR2 YDEGEE. V trimming: 0 bases; J trimming: 10 bases; junction bases outside the gene matches: 15. DNA of the CDR3: TGTGCCAGCAGCTTGGAAGTAGGGGTTACTAGCGGGAGTGGAGAGCAGTTCTTC. Protein product: CASSLEVGVTSGSGEQFF.

This clone was picked up a small number of times. The chain couples TRBV15 to TRBJ1-1; 8 bases fit TRBD1. CDR3 length equals 16 residues. CDR1 LNHNV and CDR2 YYDKDF come from the germline V gene (reference sequence). The V gene end was trimmed by 4 bases and the J gene end by 0 bases; junction bases not matched to a gene: 7. The CDR3 is CATSTDRGTMNTEAFF. The CDR3 DNA reads TGTGCCACCAGCACCGACAGGGGCACTATGAACACTGAAGCTTTCTTT.

This clone was recorded a few times. The chain carries TRBV5-4 and TRBJ2-5, with 12 bases matching TRBD2. The CDR3 spans 18 residues. Germline CDR1 reads SGHNT; CDR2 reads YYREEE (reference sequence). The V gene end was trimmed by 6 bases and the J gene end by 4 bases; junction bases not matched to a gene: 16. The CDR3: CASNPGLAGPHNPETQYF. DNA for the CDR3: TGTGCCAGCAACCCGGGACTAGCGGGCCCCCACAACCCAGAGACCCAGTACTTC.

V usage is TRBV5-1 and J usage is TRBJ1-1, with a tentative D call TRBD1 (5 bases). V dropped 0 bases and J dropped 1 base, with 7 bases sitting between them. Germline values: CDR1 SGHRS, CDR2 YFSETQ. CDR3 size: 14 residues. CDR3: CASSLAGPNTEAFF. DNA of the CDR3: TGCGCCAGCAGCTTGGCAGGGCCGAACACTGAAGCTTTCTTT.

The chain joins TRBV5-4 to TRBJ2-2, with D unresolved. Germline V gene sequence: CDR1 SGHNT, CDR2 YYREEE (reference sequence). The V and J ends lost 4 bases and 7 bases respectively, with 11 bases between them. The CDR3 spans 13 residues. CDR3 protein: CASSPSPSGELFF. The CDR3 DNA follows: TGTGCCAGCAGCCCCTCCCCCAGCGGGGAGCTGTTTTTT.

The chain links TRBV18 to TRBJ1-1, with no clear D. The germline V and J ends were trimmed by 3 bases and 0 bases, with 5 bases remaining between them. This CDR3 has 13 residues. Looked up from germline, CDR1 is KGHSH and CDR2 is LQKENI. CDR3 loop: CASSPQMNTEAFF. The DNA for the CDR3 is TGTGCCAGCTCACCGCAGATGAACACTGAAGCTTTCTTT.

This chain uses TRBV29-1 with TRBJ1-2; a weak D match, TRBD1 (5 bases). CDR3 length: 14 residues. Deletions cut 1 base from V and 1 base from J, with 10 bases between. Per germline, CDR1 SQVTM and CDR2 ANQGSEA. CDR3 in amino acids: CSVEVRGGNYGYTF. The CDR3 bases are TGCAGCGTTGAAGTTAGGGGAGGTAACTATGGCTACACCTTC.

Here the CDR3 reads CASSPTNPGQGESFETQYF. The DNA for the CDR3 is TGTGCCAGCAGCCCCACAAATCCGGGACAGGGGGAAAGTTTTGAGACCCAGTACTTC. This chain uses TRBV9 with TRBJ2-5; the match to TRBD1 covers 11 bases. J gave up 5 bases and V 4 bases, and 19 bases lay outside the gene matches. CDR1 is SGDLS and CDR2 is YYNGEE in the germline V gene. The CDR3 covers 19 residues.

The CDR3 nucleotides read TGCGCCAGCAGCTCTTGGACAGGGGCAGATACGCAGTATTTT. Protein product: CASSSWTGADTQYF. The chain links TRBV5-1 to TRBJ2-3, with 9 bases that match TRBD1. The CDR3 runs 14 residues. Germline CDR1 and CDR2: SGHRS and YFSETQ. V lost 3 bases to trimming and J lost 4 bases; unmatched junction nucleotides: 3.

This clone was seen a single time. This sequence joins TRBV25-1 and TRBJ2-1; TRBD1 matches 7 bases. The CDR3 runs 16 residues. Germline V CDR1 and CDR2: MGHDK, SYGVNS. J gave up 2 bases and V 2 bases, and 6 bases lay outside the gene matches. CDR3 protein: CASSERTGRTYNEQFF. In DNA, the CDR3 is TGTGCCAGCAGTGAAAGGACAGGCCGGACCTACAATGAGCAGTTCTTC. The full variable domain, in which reference TRBV25-1 and TRBJ2-1 provide the parts outside the CDR3, is EADIYQTPRYLVIGTGKKITLECSQTMGHDKMYWYQQDPGMELHLIHYSYGVNSTEKGDLSSESTVSRIRTEHFPLTLESARPSHTSQYLCASSERTGRTYNEQFFGPGTRLTVL.